This T cell receptor beta chain was retrieved from a study of technical replicates of blood from a handful of donors. Germline CDR1 and CDR2: SGHRS and YFSETQ. The CDR3 is 15 amino acids. The V end lost 0 bases, the J end lost 2 bases, and 10 bases lay between the germline ends. Profiled with immunoSEQ multiplex PCR; TCRdb holds only in-frame clones, not every one. The data hold about 86,000 clones, with under 96% observed a single time. This TCR derives from a human donor in good health. Sequences were obtained from T cells isolated from PBMCs. This chain uses TRBV5-1 with TRBJ2-3, with D tentatively TRBD2 (5 bases). The CDR3 spells CASSLEAGVTDTQYF. CDR3 DNA: TGCGCCAGCAGCTTGGAGGCGGGCGTCACAGATACGCAGTATTTT.